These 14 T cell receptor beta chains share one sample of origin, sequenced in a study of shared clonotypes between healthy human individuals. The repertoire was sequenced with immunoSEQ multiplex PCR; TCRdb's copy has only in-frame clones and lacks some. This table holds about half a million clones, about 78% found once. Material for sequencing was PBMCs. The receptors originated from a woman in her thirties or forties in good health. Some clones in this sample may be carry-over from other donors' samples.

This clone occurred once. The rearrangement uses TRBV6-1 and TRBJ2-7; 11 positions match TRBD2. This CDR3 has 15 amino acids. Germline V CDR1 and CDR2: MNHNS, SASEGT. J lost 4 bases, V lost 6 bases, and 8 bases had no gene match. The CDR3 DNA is TGTGCCAGCAGCACCCTAGCGGGAGGCCCATACGAGCAGTACTTC. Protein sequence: CASSTLAGGPYEQYF.

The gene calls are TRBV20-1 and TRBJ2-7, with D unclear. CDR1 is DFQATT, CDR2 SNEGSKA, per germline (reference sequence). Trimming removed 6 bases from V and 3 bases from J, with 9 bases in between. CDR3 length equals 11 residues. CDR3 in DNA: TGCAGTGCGGCTTTAGACTACGAGCAGTACTTC. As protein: CSAALDYEQYF.

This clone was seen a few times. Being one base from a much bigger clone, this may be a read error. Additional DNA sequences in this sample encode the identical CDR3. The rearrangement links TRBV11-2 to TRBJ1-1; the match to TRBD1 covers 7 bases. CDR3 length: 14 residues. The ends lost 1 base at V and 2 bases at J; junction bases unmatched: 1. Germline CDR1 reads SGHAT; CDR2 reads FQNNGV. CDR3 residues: CASSLGGGNTEAFF. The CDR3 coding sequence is TGTGCCAGCAGCTTAGGAGGGGGCAACACTGAAGCTTTCTTT.

CDR3 sequence (DNA): TGTGCCAGCAGCTACCTGATGAACACTGAAGCTTTCTTT. Its translation: CASSYLMNTEAFF. The chain has TRBV14 and TRBJ1-1; no definite D call. V was cut by 5 bases and J by 0 bases, with 7 bases left in between. The germline V gene encodes CDR1 SGHDN and CDR2 FVKESK. The CDR3 is 13 amino acids.

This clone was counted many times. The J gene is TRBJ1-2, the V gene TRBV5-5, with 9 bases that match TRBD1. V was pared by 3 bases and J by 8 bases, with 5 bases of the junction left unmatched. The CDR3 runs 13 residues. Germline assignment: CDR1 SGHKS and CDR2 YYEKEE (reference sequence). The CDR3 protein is CASSWTGEEGYTF. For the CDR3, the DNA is TGTGCCAGCAGCTGGACAGGGGAAGAAGGCTACACCTTC.

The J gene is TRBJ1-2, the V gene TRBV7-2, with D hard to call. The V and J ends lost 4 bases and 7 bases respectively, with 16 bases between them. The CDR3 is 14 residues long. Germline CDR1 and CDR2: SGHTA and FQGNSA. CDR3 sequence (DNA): TGTGCCAGCAGCTCCTATGTAGGGTGGATTGGCTACACCTTC. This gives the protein CASSSYVGWIGYTF.

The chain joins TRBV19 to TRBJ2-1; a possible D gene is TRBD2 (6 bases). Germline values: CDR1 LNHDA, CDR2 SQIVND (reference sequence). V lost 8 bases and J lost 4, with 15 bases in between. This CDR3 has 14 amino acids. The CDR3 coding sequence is TGTGCCAGTCAGTCGCTAGCGCAATACAATGAGCAGTTCTTC. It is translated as CASQSLAQYNEQFF.

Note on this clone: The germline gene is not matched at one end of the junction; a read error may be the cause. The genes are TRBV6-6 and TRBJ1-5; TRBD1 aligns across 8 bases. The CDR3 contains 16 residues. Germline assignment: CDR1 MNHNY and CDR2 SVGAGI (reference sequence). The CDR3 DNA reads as TGTGCCAGCAGCCACACCGGACAGGGTAGCTATCAGCCCCAGCATTTT. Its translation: CASSHTGQGSYQPQHF.

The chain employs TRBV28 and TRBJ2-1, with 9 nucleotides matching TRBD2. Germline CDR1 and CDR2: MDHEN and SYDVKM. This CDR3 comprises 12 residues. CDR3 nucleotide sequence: TGTGTTACCCGCTTAGCGGGAGTTGGGCAGTTCTTC. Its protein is CVTRLAGVGQFF.

In DNA form, the CDR3 reads TGTGCCAGCCGGGACAGGGTAGACATTTATAGCAATCAGCCCCAGCATTTT. It translates to CASRDRVDIYSNQPQHF. The rearrangement links TRBV28 to TRBJ1-5; TRBD1 agrees at 9 bases. Germline CDR1 reads MDHEN; CDR2 reads SYDVKM. The CDR3 is 17 residues long. V trimming: 8 bases; J trimming: 0 bases; junction bases outside the gene matches: 11.

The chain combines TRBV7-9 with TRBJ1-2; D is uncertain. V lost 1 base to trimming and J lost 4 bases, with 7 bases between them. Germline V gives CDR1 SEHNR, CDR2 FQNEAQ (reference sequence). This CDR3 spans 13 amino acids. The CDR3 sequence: CASSLGGVYGYTF. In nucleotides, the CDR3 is TGTGCCAGCAGCTTAGGCGGGGTCTATGGCTACACCTTC.

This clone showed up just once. The CDR3 nucleotides read TGTGCCAGCAGCTTAGGTACTGTTGTTGGCAATGAGCAGTTCTTC. It translates to CASSLGTVVGNEQFF. V and J are TRBV7-8 and TRBJ2-1; D ambiguous. The V gene lost 1 base and the J gene lost 6 bases, with 13 bases spanning the gap. Germline CDR1 and CDR2: SGHVS and FQNEAQ. The CDR3 loop spans 15 amino acids.

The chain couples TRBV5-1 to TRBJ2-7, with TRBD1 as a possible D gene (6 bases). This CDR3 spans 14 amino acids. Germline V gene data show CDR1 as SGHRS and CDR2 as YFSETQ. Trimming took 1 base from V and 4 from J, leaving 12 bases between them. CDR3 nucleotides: TGCGCCAGCAGCTTGTCACAGGGTGGGTACGAGCAGTACTTC. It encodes CASSLSQGGYEQYF.

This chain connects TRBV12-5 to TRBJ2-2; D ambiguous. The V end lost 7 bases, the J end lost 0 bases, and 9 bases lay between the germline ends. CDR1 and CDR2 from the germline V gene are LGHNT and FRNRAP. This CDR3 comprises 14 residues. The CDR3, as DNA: TGTGCTAGTGTTCCCCACGCGAACACCGGGGAGCTGTTTTTT. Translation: CASVPHANTGELFF.